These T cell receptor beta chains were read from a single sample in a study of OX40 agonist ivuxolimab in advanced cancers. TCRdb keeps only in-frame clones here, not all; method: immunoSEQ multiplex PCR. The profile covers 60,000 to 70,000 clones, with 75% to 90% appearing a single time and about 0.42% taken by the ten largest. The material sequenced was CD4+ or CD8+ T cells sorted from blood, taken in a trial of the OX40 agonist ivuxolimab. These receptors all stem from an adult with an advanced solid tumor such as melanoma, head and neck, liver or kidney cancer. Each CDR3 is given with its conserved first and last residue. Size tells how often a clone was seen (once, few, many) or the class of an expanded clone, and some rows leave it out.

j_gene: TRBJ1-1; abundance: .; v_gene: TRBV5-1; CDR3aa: CASSLEGTTEAFF
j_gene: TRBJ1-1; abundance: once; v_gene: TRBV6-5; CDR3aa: CASSLGAGTVRAFF
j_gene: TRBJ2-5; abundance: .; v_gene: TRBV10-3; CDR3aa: CAISEGTKQETQYF
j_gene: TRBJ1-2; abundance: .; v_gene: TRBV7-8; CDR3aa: CASSERDRDGYTF
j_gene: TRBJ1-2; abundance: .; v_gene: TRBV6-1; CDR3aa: CASSAWTDNYGYTF
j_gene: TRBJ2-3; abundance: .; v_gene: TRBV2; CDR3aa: CASSDRRADTQYF
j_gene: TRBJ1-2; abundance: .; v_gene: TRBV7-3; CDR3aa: CASSLGTASRGYTF
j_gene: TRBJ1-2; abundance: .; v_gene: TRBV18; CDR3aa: CASSPLAEPNYGYTF
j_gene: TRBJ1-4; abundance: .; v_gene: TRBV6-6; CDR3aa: CASSLGTGPNEKLFF
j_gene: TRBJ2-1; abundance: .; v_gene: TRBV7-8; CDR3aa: CASSSHRGRGGEQFF
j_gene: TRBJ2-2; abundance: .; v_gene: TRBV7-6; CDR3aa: CASSLIFPENTGELFF